This T cell receptor beta chain stems from a study of CD8 T cells in ankylosing spondylitis (dated by TCRdb to the late 2010s). For the wider study: The study set out to find disease-linked TCR variants by profiling T cell receptor beta repertoires in ankylosing spondylitis patients and healthy donors. Samples of peripheral blood were taken, and for ankylosing spondylitis patients, synovial fluid was collected as well. The whole study cohort included under 140 healthy donors and 20 to 30 ankylosing spondylitis patients. On the study overall, not on this receptor specifically: In peripheral blood, the disease-linked clones were found at relatively low frequencies and had a CD8+ phenotype. Significant enrichment of the disease-linked clones was reported in matched synovial fluid samples from ankylosing spondylitis patients. Blood from ankylosing spondylitis patients appeared to be characterized by a TCR beta motif composed of about 8 highly homologous amino acid variants. Some TCR beta motif variants had previously been reported in synovial fluid and blood of reactive arthritis patients, which suggested common disease-initiation mechanisms.

This clonotype has at least ten counts. Its recognized antigen is unknown. No quality values exist for individual bases; no much larger clone is one base distant. V lost 0 bases and J lost 10 bases; the stretch between them is 14 bases long. The CDR3 holds 14 amino acids from the cysteine to the phenylalanine. Only the CDR3 part of the read is kept: 42 bases, read in frame from the first base. The germline V gene yields SGDLS for CDR1 and YYNGEE for CDR2. The instrument was an Illumina HiSeq 2500. TCR beta libraries were prepared by quantitative 5'-RACE with molecular barcodes. On the study's bioinformatics: A new computational method, built on a probabilistic model of VDJ rearrangement, was used to identify disease-linked TCR variants. TCRdb reanalyzed the raw reads on its own, using fastp at Q25 for trimming and MiXCR for clone calling, and kept in-frame beta chains. Each CDR3 protein gets just one entry, which takes the most common genes and DNA from the rows behind it. What appears here as the V and J calls and clone size reflects TCRdb's work, not the paper's. The sample yields around 42,000 distinct CDR3 sequences; 2.5% to 3% were counted once. The top ten hold approximately 4.5% of the sample.

The receptor chain draws on TRBV9 and TRBJ2-1; the D gene assignment is ambiguous. Material: blood, either unsorted or a sorted T cell fraction (not recorded which). This TCR came from a male donor with ankylosing spondylitis or in good health (not recorded which). The bases are TGTGCCAGCAGCGTAGGAAGACCCACTCTGGAGCAGTTCTTC. Its amino acids are CASSVGRPTLEQFF.